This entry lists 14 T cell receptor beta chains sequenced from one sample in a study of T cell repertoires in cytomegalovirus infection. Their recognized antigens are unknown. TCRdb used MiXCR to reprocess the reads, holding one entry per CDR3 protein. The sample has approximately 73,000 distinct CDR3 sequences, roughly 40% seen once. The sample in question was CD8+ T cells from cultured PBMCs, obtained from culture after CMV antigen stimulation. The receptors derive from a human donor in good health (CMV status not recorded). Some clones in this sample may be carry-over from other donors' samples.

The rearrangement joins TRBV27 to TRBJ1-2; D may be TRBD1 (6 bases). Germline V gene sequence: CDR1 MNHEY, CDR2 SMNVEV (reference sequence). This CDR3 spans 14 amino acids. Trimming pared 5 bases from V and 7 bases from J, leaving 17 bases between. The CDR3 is CASSPPGTSTGYTF. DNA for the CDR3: TGTGCCAGCAGTCCCCCCGGGACAAGCACTGGCTACACCTTC.

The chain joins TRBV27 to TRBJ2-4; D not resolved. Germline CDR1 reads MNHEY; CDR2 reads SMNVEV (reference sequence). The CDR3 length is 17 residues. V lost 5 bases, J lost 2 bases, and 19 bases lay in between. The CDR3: CASSRTYSVETKNIQYF. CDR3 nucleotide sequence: TGTGCCAGCAGTAGAACTTACAGCGTTGAGACCAAAAACATTCAGTACTTC.

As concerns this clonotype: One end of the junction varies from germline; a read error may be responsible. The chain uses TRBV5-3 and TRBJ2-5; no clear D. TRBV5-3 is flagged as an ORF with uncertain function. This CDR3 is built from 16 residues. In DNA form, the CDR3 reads TGTGCCAGCAGCTTGTTCGTCGGATCCACGCAAGAGACCCATTACTTC. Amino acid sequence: CASSLFVGSTQETHYF.

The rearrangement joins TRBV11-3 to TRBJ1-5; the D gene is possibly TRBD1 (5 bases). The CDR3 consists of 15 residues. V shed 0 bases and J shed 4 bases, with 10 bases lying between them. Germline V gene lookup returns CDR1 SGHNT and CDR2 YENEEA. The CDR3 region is CASSLDVGGNQPQHF. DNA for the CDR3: TGTGCCAGCAGCTTAGACGTGGGGGGGAATCAGCCCCAGCATTTT.

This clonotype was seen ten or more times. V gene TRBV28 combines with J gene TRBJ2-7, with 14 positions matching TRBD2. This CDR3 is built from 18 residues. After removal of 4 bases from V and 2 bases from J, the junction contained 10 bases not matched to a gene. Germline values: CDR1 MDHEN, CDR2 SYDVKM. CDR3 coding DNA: TGTGCCAGCAGTTCCACGACTAGCGGGGGGGCCTCCCCCTACGAGCAGTACTTC. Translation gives CASSSTTSGGASPYEQYF.

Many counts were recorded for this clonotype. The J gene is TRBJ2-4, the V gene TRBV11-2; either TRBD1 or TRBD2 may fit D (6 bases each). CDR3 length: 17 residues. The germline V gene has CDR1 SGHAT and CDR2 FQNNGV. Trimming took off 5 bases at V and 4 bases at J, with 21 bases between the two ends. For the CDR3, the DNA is TGTGCCAGCAGCAAGGGGTGGAGGGACACTGAAAAAAACATTCAGTACTTC. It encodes CASSKGWRDTEKNIQYF.

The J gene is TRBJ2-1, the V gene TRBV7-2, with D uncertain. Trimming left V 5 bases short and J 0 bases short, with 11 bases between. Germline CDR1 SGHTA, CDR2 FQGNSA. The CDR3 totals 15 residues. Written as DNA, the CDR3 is TGTGCCAGCAGCCGTGACGACACCTCCTACAATGAGCAGTTCTTC. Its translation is CASSRDDTSYNEQFF.

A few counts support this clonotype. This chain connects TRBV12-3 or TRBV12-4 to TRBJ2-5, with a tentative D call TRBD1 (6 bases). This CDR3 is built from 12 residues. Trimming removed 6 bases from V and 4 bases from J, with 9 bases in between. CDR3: CASREQGETQYF. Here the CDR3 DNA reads TGTGCCAGCAGGGAACAGGGAGAGACCCAGTACTTC.

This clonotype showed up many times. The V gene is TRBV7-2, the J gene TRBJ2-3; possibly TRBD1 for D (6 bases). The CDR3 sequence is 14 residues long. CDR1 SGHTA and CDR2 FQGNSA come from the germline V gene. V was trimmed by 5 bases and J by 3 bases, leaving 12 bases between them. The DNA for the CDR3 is TGTGCCAGCAGCACAGGGACGGCGACAGATACGCAGTATTTT. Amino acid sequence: CASSTGTATDTQYF.

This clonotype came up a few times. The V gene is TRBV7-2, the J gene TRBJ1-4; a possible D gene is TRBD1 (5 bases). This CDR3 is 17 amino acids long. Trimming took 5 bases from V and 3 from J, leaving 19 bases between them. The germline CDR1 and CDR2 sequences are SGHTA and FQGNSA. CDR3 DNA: TGTGCCAGCAGCACACATCCCAGGGACGGGGCTAATGAAAAACTGTTTTTT. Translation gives CASSTHPRDGANEKLFF.

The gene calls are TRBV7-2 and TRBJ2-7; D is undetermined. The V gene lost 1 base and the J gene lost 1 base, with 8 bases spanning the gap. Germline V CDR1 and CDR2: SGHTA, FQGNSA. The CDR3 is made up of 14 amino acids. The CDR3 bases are TGTGCCAGCAGCTTAGGCGCGGAATCCTACGAGCAGTACTTC. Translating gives CASSLGAESYEQYF.

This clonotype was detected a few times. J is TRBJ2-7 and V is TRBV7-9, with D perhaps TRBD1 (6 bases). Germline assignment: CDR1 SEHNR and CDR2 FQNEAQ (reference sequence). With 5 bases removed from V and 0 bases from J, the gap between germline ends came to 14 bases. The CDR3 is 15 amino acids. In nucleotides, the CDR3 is TGTGCCAGCAGCCGAGCAGGGGTCGGCTCCTACGAGCAGTACTTC. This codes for CASSRAGVGSYEQYF.

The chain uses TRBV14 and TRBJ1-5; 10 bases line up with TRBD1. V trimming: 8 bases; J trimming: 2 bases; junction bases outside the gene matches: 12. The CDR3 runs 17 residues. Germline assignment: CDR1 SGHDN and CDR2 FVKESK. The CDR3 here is CASEAPGQGCGNQPQHF. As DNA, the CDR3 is TGTGCCAGCGAAGCACCGGGACAGGGGTGCGGCAATCAGCCCCAGCATTTT.

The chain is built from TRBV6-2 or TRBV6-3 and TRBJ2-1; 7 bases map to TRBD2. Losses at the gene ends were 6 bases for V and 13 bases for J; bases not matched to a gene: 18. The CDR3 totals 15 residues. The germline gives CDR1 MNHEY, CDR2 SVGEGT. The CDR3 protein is CASSISLIREGTQFF. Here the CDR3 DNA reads TGTGCCAGCAGCATCTCACTTATTAGGGAGGGGACTCAGTTCTTC.